The 28 T cell receptor beta chains below all came from one sample that was sequenced in a study of cytomegalovirus exposure and HLA in healthy donors. PCR involved 60 Vbeta and 13 Jbeta primers. Here immunoSEQ multiplex PCR was the method, and the copy in TCRdb shows in-frame clones only, minus some. In the table there are some 98,000 clones, roughly 81% of which are singletons. Sequenced: PBMCs. The receptor source for this set is a man aged 40-49 years in good health and CMV-seronegative.

The rearrangement links TRBV2 to TRBJ2-7; D is ambiguous. The V gene lost 6 bases and the J gene lost 3 bases, with 12 bases spanning the gap. The CDR3 sequence is 13 residues long. CDR1 and CDR2 from the germline V gene are SNHLY and FYNNEI. CDR3 residues: CASRSGSIYEQYF. The CDR3 DNA is TGTGCCAGCAGGTCCGGGTCCATCTACGAGCAGTACTTC.

This chain joins TRBV4-2 and TRBJ1-1; TRBD1 agrees at 7 bases. This CDR3 is 15 amino acids long. Germline CDR1 is LGHNA and CDR2 is YNFKEQ. J was trimmed by 6 bases and V by 4 bases; bases with no gene match: 11. The CDR3 reads CASSLTRDRVAEAFF. Here the CDR3 DNA reads TGTGCCAGCAGCCTAACACGAGACAGGGTGGCTGAAGCTTTCTTT.

V is TRBV19 and J is TRBJ1-2; 9 nucleotides align to TRBD1. Per the germline V gene, CDR1 is LNHDA and CDR2 is SQIVND (reference sequence). The length of the CDR3 is 17 residues. V was clipped by 5 bases and J by 5 bases; unmatched bases: 15. CDR3 sequence: CASSHIPGQGRAYGYTF. Written as DNA, the CDR3 is TGTGCCAGTAGTCACATACCGGGACAGGGCCGGGCTTATGGCTACACCTTC.

The CDR3 sequence: CASSDPISGASYEQYF. The CDR3 DNA follows: TGTGCCAGCAGTGATCCAATTAGCGGGGCCTCCTACGAGCAGTACTTC. The V gene is TRBV2, the J gene TRBJ2-5; 8 bases map to TRBD2. The last part of the DNA fits TRBJ2-7 better; the J call may be wrong. Germline CDR1 reads SNHLY; CDR2 reads FYNNEI. This CDR3 region has 16 residues.

For the CDR3, the DNA is TGCGCCAGCAGCTTGGCAATCGGGGGGCCCACCACAGATACGCAGTATTTT. Protein: CASSLAIGGPTTDTQYF. The V and J genes are TRBV5-1 and TRBJ2-3, with D possibly TRBD2 on 7 matching bases. Trimming left V 0 bases short and J 2 bases short, with 16 bases between. The CDR3 has 17 amino acids. The germline CDR1 and CDR2 sequences are SGHRS and YFSETQ. Variable domain in full (rest from reference TRBV5-1 and TRBJ2-3): KAGVTQTPRYLIKTRGQQVTLSCSPISGHRSVSWYQQTPGQGLQFLFEYFSETQRNKGNFPGRFSGRQFSNSRSEMNVSTLELGDSALYLCASSLAIGGPTTDTQYFGPGTRLTVL.

The genes are TRBV9 and TRBJ2-5; weak D call: TRBD2 (5 bases). Germline V gives CDR1 SGDLS, CDR2 YYNGEE. The germline V and J ends were trimmed by 4 bases and 1 base, with 5 bases remaining between them. This CDR3 is built from 12 residues. This chain's CDR3 is CASSSGQETQYF. The CDR3 DNA reads TGTGCCAGCAGCAGCGGCCAAGAGACCCAGTACTTC.

The CDR3 sequence: CASSLAGTGKAFF. CDR3 DNA: TGTGCCAGCAGCTTAGCGGGGACAGGAAAGGCTTTCTTT. The gene calls are TRBV7-2 and TRBJ1-1; 8 bases are a match to TRBD1. The germline V gene encodes CDR1 SGHTA and CDR2 FQGNSA. CDR3 size: 13 residues. The junction had 5 bases not matched to a gene; V was cut back by 0 bases and J by 11 bases.

The V gene is TRBV6-4, the J gene TRBJ2-1; 12 nucleotides line up with TRBD1. V shed 2 bases, J shed 10 bases, and the junction held 12 bases outside the gene matches. CDR1 MRHNA and CDR2 SNTAGT come from the germline V gene. CDR3 length: 17 amino acids. The CDR3 sequence is CASSDTGTGGPKGEQFF. As DNA, the CDR3 is TGTGCCAGCAGTGACACCGGGACAGGGGGCCCGAAAGGAGAGCAGTTCTTC.

The J gene is TRBJ2-1, the V gene TRBV12-5; 7 bases match TRBD2. CDR1 is LGHNT, CDR2 FRNRAP, per germline. The trim removed 7 bases at V and 1 base at J, leaving 4 bases unmatched. This CDR3 region has 14 residues. The CDR3 spells CASAVGGSYNEQFF. CDR3 nucleotides: TGTGCTAGTGCAGTGGGAGGGTCCTACAATGAGCAGTTCTTC.

The chain uses TRBV7-7 and TRBJ2-3, with TRBD1 matching over 9 bases. With V trimmed by 5 bases and J by 3 bases, 3 bases remained unmatched. Germline CDR1 is SSHAT and CDR2 is FNYEAQ (reference sequence). CDR3 length: 14 residues. The CDR3 reads CASSPGQGTDTQYF. The DNA for the CDR3 is TGTGCCAGCAGCCCGGGACAGGGTACAGATACGCAGTATTTT. The full variable domain, in which reference TRBV7-7 and TRBJ2-3 provide the parts outside the CDR3, is GAGVSQSPRYKVTKRGQDVTLRCDPISSHATLYWYQQALGQGPEFLTYFNYEAQPDKSGLPSDRFSAERPEGSISTLTIQRTEQRDSAMYRCASSPGQGTDTQYFGPGTRLTVL.

The genes are TRBV2 and TRBJ2-7, with TRBD2 as a possible D gene (6 bases). The CDR3 runs to 15 residues. Germline CDR1 SNHLY, CDR2 FYNNEI. Trimming left V 5 bases short and J 6 bases short, with 20 bases between. CDR3 nucleotide sequence: TGTGCCAGCAGTCGGGAGTCGCATCGGACGGCCGAGCAGTACTTC. Its translation: CASSRESHRTAEQYF. Looking up the rest from reference TRBV2 and TRBJ2-7 gives the full variable domain: EPEVTQTPSHQVTQMGQEVILRCVPISNHLYFYWYRQILGQKVEFLVSFYNNEISEKSEIFDDQFSVERPDGSNFTLKIRSTKLEDSAMYFCASSRESHRTAEQYFGPGTRLTVT.

The J gene is TRBJ2-7, the V gene TRBV5-5, with TRBD1 matching over 9 bases. CDR1 and CDR2 from the germline V gene are SGHKS and YYEKEE (reference sequence). Trimming at V came to 4 bases and at J to 3 bases, leaving 8 bases not matched to a gene. The CDR3 length is 15 residues. The CDR3, as DNA: TGTGCCAGCAGCGGGGGACAGGGAATCGACTACGAGCAGTACTTC. Translating gives CASSGGQGIDYEQYF.

This clone was observed once. V usage is TRBV6-1 and J usage is TRBJ2-3; a possible D gene is TRBD1 (6 bases). Germline CDR1 and CDR2: MNHNS and SASEGT. Trimming stripped 6 bases from V and 0 bases from J, with 10 bases between. There are 14 residues in the CDR3. The CDR3 nucleotides read TGTGCCAGCAGAAACAGGGTTAGCACAGATACGCAGTATTTT. This codes for CASRNRVSTDTQYF.

This chain's CDR3 is CATSRDKEVRLMNEQFF. The CDR3 nucleotides are TGTGCCACCAGCAGAGATAAAGAGGTGCGGCTTATGAATGAGCAGTTCTTC. This sequence joins TRBV15 and TRBJ2-1; D is undetermined. Germline V CDR1 and CDR2: LNHNV, YYDKDF (reference sequence). V lost 0 bases and J lost 7, with 19 bases in between. The CDR3 runs to 17 residues.

The rearrangement uses TRBV10-3 and TRBJ1-3; 10 bases match TRBD1. The CDR3 runs 16 residues. The V gene's germline CDR1 is ENHRY and CDR2 SYGVKD. V lost 0 bases and J lost 3; bases outside the gene matches: 2. Here the CDR3 DNA reads TGTGCCATCAGTGAGTCAGACAGGGGGCTTGGAAACACCATATATTTT. Protein: CAISESDRGLGNTIYF.

The V call is TRBV10-3, the J call TRBJ2-7; D remains unclear. Germline loops: CDR1 ENHRY, CDR2 SYGVKD. Trimming took off 2 bases at V and 7 bases at J, with 12 bases between the two ends. This CDR3 spans 13 amino acids. The CDR3 nucleotides read TGTGCCATCAGTGAGATCCTAACGAGGGAGCAGTACTTC. Translating gives CAISEILTREQYF.

The rearrangement links TRBV11-2 to TRBJ2-7, with D perhaps TRBD1 (5 bases). This CDR3 comprises 14 residues. Between the trimmed V and J ends, which lost 5 bases and 4 bases, there was a span of 15 bases. Germline-derived CDR1 and CDR2 are SGHAT and FQNNGV. CDR3 residues: CASSLMRQTYEQYF. In DNA form, the CDR3 reads TGTGCCAGCAGCCTAATGAGACAGACGTACGAGCAGTACTTC.

This clone was seen once. The chain uses TRBV6-4 and TRBJ1-1; unclear D gene. CDR1 and CDR2 (germline): MRHNA, SNTAGT. Trimming took 6 bases from V and 1 from J, leaving 9 bases between them. The CDR3 is 13 residues long. Here the CDR3 DNA reads TGTGCCAGCAGCCTAATGCGGAACACTGAAGCTTTCTTT. Translating gives CASSLMRNTEAFF.

Regarding this clone: The sample holds other DNA sequences that translate to the same CDR3. The V call is TRBV5-1, the J call TRBJ2-1; tentatively, D is TRBD1 (5 bases). The CDR3 contains 15 residues. CDR1 is SGHRS and CDR2 is YFSETQ in the germline V gene. V was cut by 2 bases and J by 0 bases, with 9 bases left in between. The CDR3 DNA sequence: TGCGCCAGCAGCTTACGACAGAGCTCCTACAATGAGCAGTTCTTC. Amino acids: CASSLRQSSYNEQFF. Based on the CDR3 plus reference TRBV5-1 and TRBJ2-1, the full variable domain is KAGVTQTPRYLIKTRGQQVTLSCSPISGHRSVSWYQQTPGQGLQFLFEYFSETQRNKGNFPGRFSGRQFSNSRSEMNVSTLELGDSALYLCASSLRQSSYNEQFFGPGTRLTVL.

The chain uses TRBV15 and TRBJ2-4; 8 nucleotides align to TRBD2. Trimming cost V 1 base and J 5 bases; bases outside gene matches: 13. There are 18 residues in the CDR3. Germline V gives CDR1 LNHNV, CDR2 YYDKDF (reference sequence). The DNA of the CDR3 is TGTGCCACCAGCAGAGGGACCGGGGCGGGGGGAGGCCAAAACATTCAGTACTTC. Residues: CATSRGTGAGGGQNIQYF.

This clone was seen a handful of times. CDR3 sequence: CASSPDRLNTEAFF. The DNA for the CDR3 is TGCGCCAGCAGCCCGGACAGATTAAACACTGAAGCTTTCTTT. The chain combines TRBV5-1 with TRBJ1-1; a possible D gene is TRBD1 (6 bases). This CDR3 region has 14 residues. The germline V and J ends were trimmed by 4 bases and 2 bases, with 12 bases remaining between them. CDR1 is SGHRS, CDR2 YFSETQ, per germline.

On this clone: Its ends do not fully match the called genes, so a read error is possible. The chain recombines TRBV7-9 with TRBJ1-1; the match to TRBD1 covers 7 bases. This CDR3 region has 15 residues. Germline CDR1 reads SEHNR; CDR2 reads FQNEAQ (reference sequence). CDR3 DNA: TGTGCCAGCAGCTTAGCGACGTCAGGTGCTGGAGGGGGCCTTTTT. Protein sequence: CASSLATSGAGGGLF.

CDR3 sequence: CASSSTGSTEAFF. CDR3 DNA: TGTGCCAGCAGTTCTACAGGGTCCACTGAAGCTTTCTTT. The chain links TRBV28 to TRBJ1-1; a possible D gene is TRBD1 (6 bases). V was trimmed by 4 bases and J by 4 bases, leaving 10 bases between them. The CDR3 contains 13 residues. From germline, CDR1 is MDHEN and CDR2 SYDVKM.

The chain combines TRBV19 with TRBJ2-3; tentative D call: TRBD1 (6 bases). This CDR3 region has 16 residues. Germline assignment: CDR1 LNHDA and CDR2 SQIVND (reference sequence). Trimming left V 5 bases short and J 0 bases short, with 15 bases between. In DNA form, the CDR3 reads TGTGCCAGTAGTGGTGACGGGACACCTAGCACAGATACGCAGTATTTT. Translated: CASSGDGTPSTDTQYF.

This clone was found a few times. The rearrangement links TRBV9 to TRBJ1-3; D perhaps matches TRBD1 (5 bases). The CDR3 contains 15 residues. Per germline, CDR1 SGDLS and CDR2 YYNGEE. The V end was cut by 0 bases, the J end by 4 bases, with 11 bases between. This CDR3 is CASSVGGREGNTIYF. In DNA, the CDR3 is TGTGCCAGCAGCGTAGGAGGCAGGGAAGGAAACACCATATATTTT.

This chain uses TRBV7-9 with TRBJ1-1, with 7 bases matching TRBD1. Trimming at V came to 1 base and at J to 10 bases, leaving 6 bases not matched to a gene. The CDR3 sequence is 13 residues long. Germline CDR1 and CDR2: SEHNR and FQNEAQ (reference sequence). The CDR3 bases are TGTGCCAGCAGCTTAGAGGGACAGCTTTCAGCTTTCTTT. This gives the protein CASSLEGQLSAFF.

In DNA form, the CDR3 reads TGCGCCAGCAGCTTGTTGGCGGAGCCCTACAATGAGCAGTTCTTC. Residues: CASSLLAEPYNEQFF. V usage is TRBV5-1 and J usage is TRBJ2-1; the D is unclear. The V end was cut by 1 base, the J end by 2 bases, with 10 bases between. Germline loops: CDR1 SGHRS, CDR2 YFSETQ. CDR3 length: 15 amino acids.

This clone was recorded a few times. The V and J genes are TRBV6-1 and TRBJ1-2; D is perhaps TRBD1 (5 bases). Germline CDR1 MNHNS, CDR2 SASEGT. The CDR3 totals 16 residues. V lost 3 bases, J lost 5 bases, and 19 bases lay in between. CDR3 loop: CASSDSGKTFTYGYTF. CDR3 coding DNA: TGTGCCAGCAGTGATTCAGGGAAAACATTTACTTATGGCTACACCTTC.